This TCR beta chain was sequenced for a study of Ad26.COV2.S vaccination and SARS-CoV-2 variants. Findings of the study overall: There was reportedly substantial breadth in spike-specific CD8+ and CD4+ T cell responses after vaccination.

Treatment given: roughly 18 received Ad26.COV2.S at low or high dose, single or two shots; a few received placebo; per-sample allocation not given. Repertoires come from day 63 after the first vaccine or placebo injection. Its platform was an Ad26 vector, and its expressed antigen was Wuhan-strain SARS-CoV-2 spike. Trimming at V came to 6 bases and at J to 3 bases, leaving 7 bases not matched to a gene. The germline V gene encodes CDR1 MNHEY and CDR2 SMNVEV (reference sequence). The CDR3 has 14 amino acids. A remark on this clone: Antigen unknown.

Produced via immunoSEQ multiplex PCR; TCRdb's table is partial and in-frame only. The data hold around 420,000 clones, with approximately 88% observed a single time. The sequence was obtained from a person aged 18-65 years who received the Ad26.COV2.S COVID-19 vaccine or a placebo. This sequence joins TRBV27 and TRBJ1-2; 7 bases align to TRBD1. The sequencing here drew on peripheral blood, taken in a trial of Ad26.COV2.S vaccine versus placebo. The CDR3 sequence: CASRPWDRYYGYTF. The CDR3 DNA reads TGTGCCAGCAGGCCTTGGGACAGATACTATGGCTACACCTTC.